This TCR beta chain was identified during a study of breast tumors, draining lymph nodes, adjacent tissues. Study-wide results and caveats: Tumor and nontumor repertoires were significantly more similar in luminal-like than in basal-like breast cancer. Tumors had less TCR diversity than lymph nodes, more than nontumor tissue.

This clonotype was counted at least ten times. Its cognate antigen is unknown. TCRdb re-derived calls from the multiplex PCR reads in MiXCR, one entry per CDR3 protein. This table holds under 250,000 distinct CDR3 sequences, approximately 29% found once. Axillary draining lymph nodes of breast cancer patients supplied the node samples. The germline gives CDR1 DFQATT, CDR2 SNEGSKA (reference sequence). V shed 5 bases, J shed 3 bases, and the junction held 29 bases outside the gene matches. This CDR3 comprises 21 residues. This receptor was taken from a female donor with breast cancer. Some clones in this sample may be carry-over from other donors' samples. Sequenced: axillary lymph node tissue. This sequence joins TRBV20-1 and TRBJ2-7; TRBD1 agrees at 9 bases. In nucleotides, the CDR3 is TGCAGTGCTCGCTCCGGGACAGGGAAACCAACCACTAGGACTAGGGGCTACGAGCAGTACTTC. It translates to CSARSGTGKPTTRTRGYEQYF.